What follows are 4 T cell receptor beta chains derived from one specimen sequenced in a study of T cells in Graves' hyperthyroidism and ophthalmopathy. The CDR3 regions of TCR beta were amplified from RNA transcripts. HTBI primers were the set used in a first-round RT-PCR of the TCR CDR3. TCRdb ran MiXCR on the multiplex PCR reads and lists one entry per CDR3 protein. The sample shows 350,000 to 400,000 distinct CDR3 sequences, approximately 20% of them seen only once. The sequenced sample consisted of blood. These receptors were taken from a woman aged 18 to 35 with Graves' hyperthyroidism.

Worth noting for this clonotype: Possible read error: a much larger clone is one base away. V is TRBV7-8 and J is TRBJ2-6; TRBD1 might be the D (6 bases). Germline V CDR1 and CDR2: SGHVS, FQNEAQ. The V and J ends lost 7 bases and 3 bases respectively, with 19 bases between them. This CDR3 comprises 17 residues. The CDR3 loop reads CASTRTVNLDGANVLTF. DNA for the CDR3: TGTGCCAGCACCAGGACAGTGAACTTGGATGGGGCCAACGTCCTGACTTTC.

This clonotype showed up many times. The chain couples TRBV7-6 to TRBJ1-2, with a tentative D call TRBD1 (5 bases). V lost 5 bases and J 6 bases, leaving 19 bases between the germline ends. The CDR3 is 15 residues long. CDR1 is SGHVS, CDR2 FNYEAQ, per germline. The DNA for the CDR3 is TGTGCCAGCAGCCCTATAGGGACGGGCCCGCATGGCTACACCTTC. Translation gives CASSPIGTGPHGYTF.

The table lists this clonotype with many counts. This chain links TRBV6-1 with TRBJ1-6, with 9 bases identical to TRBD1. In germline, CDR1 is MNHNS, CDR2 SASEGT. The trim removed 6 bases at V and 6 bases at J, leaving 3 bases unmatched. The CDR3 is 14 residues long. CDR3 region: CASSKDRGNSPLHF. The CDR3 DNA reads as TGTGCCAGCAGCAAGGACAGGGGTAATTCACCCCTCCACTTT.

There are many counts of this clonotype. V is TRBV6-5 and J is TRBJ2-5, with a possible D match to TRBD1 (6 bases). The CDR3 is made up of 16 amino acids. V lost 0 bases to trimming and J lost 1 base, with 12 bases between them. Germline V gene sequence: CDR1 MNHEY, CDR2 SVGAGI. In DNA, the CDR3 is TGTGCCAGCAGTTACTCAGGGGGAAGTGGCCAAGAGACCCAGTACTTC. This gives the protein CASSYSGGSGQETQYF.